Listed below are T cell receptor beta chains from one sample, sequenced in a study of blood T cell repertoires in COVID-19. Sequenced by immunoSEQ multiplex PCR; TCRdb stores in-frame clones only, minus some. Counted here are a few hundred thousand clones, roughly 91% occurring once; the ten biggest clones make up 1.2%. Sequencing was done on a sample of PBMCs or T cells enriched from blood (not recorded which). These TCRs come from a woman under 30 who had recovered from COVID-19. CDR3s include the opening cysteine and the closing phenylalanine or tryptophan. Fields, in order: clone size, J gene, V gene, D gene, CDR3 DNA, CDR3 protein. A D gene is named only where the DNA matches it firmly. The size of a clone is reported for some rows only, either as once, few or many, or as a class for expanded clones.

clone size: -
J gene: TRBJ1-2
V gene: TRBV4-3
D gene: -
CDR3 DNA: TGCGCCAGCAGCCAGGTGACAGGTGATGGCTACACCTTC
CDR3 protein: CASSQVTGDGYTF

clone size: -
J gene: TRBJ1-3
V gene: TRBV18
D gene: -
CDR3 DNA: TGTGCCAGCTCACCACGTGAGGGAAGCTCTGGAAACACCATATATTTT
CDR3 protein: CASSPREGSSGNTIYF

clone size: -
J gene: TRBJ2-3
V gene: TRBV28
D gene: -
CDR3 DNA: TGTGCCAGCAGTCCGCCCTGGCCACAATCAGGTACGCAGTATTTT
CDR3 protein: CASSPPWPQSGTQYF

clone size: -
J gene: TRBJ2-1
V gene: TRBV21-1
D gene: -
CDR3 DNA: TGTGCCAGCAGCAAAGTGGCGCGGAAGCTGTGGATACTATCCTACAATGAGCAGTTCTTC
CDR3 protein: CASSKVARKLWILSYNEQFF

clone size: -
J gene: TRBJ1-6
V gene: TRBV5-5
D gene: TRBD1
CDR3 DNA: TGTGCCAGCAGCCGCCCACGAGGACAGGGGGCCGATTCACCCCTCCACTTT
CDR3 protein: CASSRPRGQGADSPLHF

clone size: -
J gene: TRBJ1-2
V gene: TRBV6-5
D gene: -
CDR3 DNA: TGTGCCAGCAGCCTCGACAGTTACTATGGCTACACCTTC
CDR3 protein: CASSLDSYYGYTF

clone size: -
J gene: TRBJ2-3
V gene: TRBV2
D gene: TRBD2
CDR3 DNA: TGTGCCAGCATCGGAAGAGGGCTAGCGGGGGCCATTAGCACAGATACGCAGTATTTT
CDR3 protein: CASIGRGLAGAISTDTQYF

clone size: -
J gene: TRBJ1-5
V gene: TRBV19
D gene: TRBD1
CDR3 DNA: TGTGCCAGTAGTTTGCAGGGGGCCGGGCCCCAGCATTTT
CDR3 protein: CASSLQGAGPQHF

clone size: -
J gene: TRBJ1-6
V gene: TRBV13
D gene: -
CDR3 DNA: TGTGCCAGCAGCTTAGCAGATTCACCCCTCCACTTT
CDR3 protein: CASSLADSPLHF

clone size: -
J gene: TRBJ2-7
V gene: TRBV2
D gene: -
CDR3 DNA: TGTGCCAGCCGAGTTAGCTCCTACGAGCAGTACTTC
CDR3 protein: CASRVSSYEQYF

clone size: -
J gene: TRBJ1-2
V gene: TRBV10-3
D gene: TRBD1
CDR3 DNA: TGTGCCATCAGTTTTTTACAGGGGGTGGGCTATGGCTACACCTTC
CDR3 protein: CAISFLQGVGYGYTF

clone size: few
J gene: TRBJ1-2
V gene: TRBV20-1
D gene: -
CDR3 DNA: TGCAGTGCTAGTATAGGACAGCAATATGGCTACACCTTC
CDR3 protein: CSASIGQQYGYTF

clone size: -
J gene: TRBJ2-3
V gene: TRBV19
D gene: TRBD2
CDR3 DNA: TGTGCCAGTAGCAACCCTAGCGGGGGCCTCACAGATACGCAGTATTTT
CDR3 protein: CASSNPSGGLTDTQYF

clone size: -
J gene: TRBJ1-5
V gene: TRBV27
D gene: -
CDR3 DNA: TGTGCCAGCAGTTTTTTAGGGGGCAATCAGCCCCAGCATTTT
CDR3 protein: CASSFLGGNQPQHF

clone size: -
J gene: TRBJ2-2
V gene: TRBV6-5
D gene: TRBD2
CDR3 DNA: TGTGCCAGCAGAAAACCCGGGGGGACCGGGGAGCTGTTTTTT
CDR3 protein: CASRKPGGTGELFF

clone size: -
J gene: TRBJ1-5
V gene: TRBV30
D gene: -
CDR3 DNA: TGTGCCTGGAGTGAAACTGGGCCCCAGCATTTT
CDR3 protein: CAWSETGPQHF

clone size: -
J gene: TRBJ1-4
V gene: TRBV5-4
D gene: TRBD1
CDR3 DNA: TGTGCCAGCAGCACAACAGGGGGTATTAATGAAAAACTGTTTTTT
CDR3 protein: CASSTTGGINEKLFF

clone size: -
J gene: TRBJ1-1
V gene: TRBV12-3/TRBV12-4
D gene: -
CDR3 DNA: TGTGCCAGCAGTTTAACAGGGAACACTGAAGCTTTCTTT
CDR3 protein: CASSLTGNTEAFF

clone size: -
J gene: TRBJ2-2
V gene: TRBV5-1
D gene: -
CDR3 DNA: TGCGCCAGCAGCACAATCCGGGACAAAGGCCTGAACACCGGGGAGCTGTTTTTT
CDR3 protein: CASSTIRDKGLNTGELFF

clone size: -
J gene: TRBJ1-1
V gene: TRBV4-1
D gene: TRBD1
CDR3 DNA: TGCGCCAGCAGCCAAGATGGGAGGACAGGCATCATGAACACTGAAGCTTTCTTT
CDR3 protein: CASSQDGRTGIMNTEAFF

clone size: -
J gene: TRBJ1-1
V gene: TRBV29-1
D gene: TRBD1
CDR3 DNA: TGCAGCGTGCGGGGACAGGAGACAGAAGCTTTCTTT
CDR3 protein: CSVRGQETEAFF

clone size: -
J gene: TRBJ1-3
V gene: TRBV7-9
D gene: TRBD1
CDR3 DNA: TGTGCCAGCAGCGAAACATACAGGGGAAGCTCTGGAAACACCATATATTTT
CDR3 protein: CASSETYRGSSGNTIYF

clone size: -
J gene: TRBJ2-1
V gene: TRBV7-8
D gene: -
CDR3 DNA: TGTGCCAGCAGCCCCTGGACAGTTAATGAGCAGTTCTTC
CDR3 protein: CASSPWTVNEQFF

clone size: -
J gene: TRBJ2-2
V gene: TRBV27
D gene: -
CDR3 DNA: TGTGCCAGCAGTCCCTACCCGACTAGGGGCGGTACCGGGGAGCTGTTTTTT
CDR3 protein: CASSPYPTRGGTGELFF

clone size: -
J gene: TRBJ1-1
V gene: TRBV5-4
D gene: -
CDR3 DNA: TGTGCCAGCAGCTTCAGGGTGGACAGGAACACTGAAGCTTTCTTT
CDR3 protein: CASSFRVDRNTEAFF

clone size: -
J gene: TRBJ1-1
V gene: TRBV28
D gene: -
CDR3 DNA: TGTGCCTCACCCGAAGCGGGGGGCAGAGCTTTCTTT
CDR3 protein: CASPEAGGRAFF

clone size: -
J gene: TRBJ2-7
V gene: TRBV9
D gene: TRBD1
CDR3 DNA: TGTGCCAGCAGCCCTCGGACAGGGACGATCTACGAGCAGTACTTC
CDR3 protein: CASSPRTGTIYEQYF

clone size: -
J gene: TRBJ2-3
V gene: TRBV7-7
D gene: -
CDR3 DNA: TGTGCTAGCAGCTTAACTGGAGCTAGCACAGATACGCAGTATTTT
CDR3 protein: CASSLTGASTDTQYF

clone size: -
J gene: TRBJ2-2
V gene: TRBV23-1
D gene: -
CDR3 DNA: TGCGCCAGCAGTCAATCGAGGGGGGGCAGAGGAACCGGGGAGCTGTTTTTT
CDR3 protein: CASSQSRGGRGTGELFF

clone size: few
J gene: TRBJ1-1
V gene: TRBV7-3
D gene: -
CDR3 DNA: TGTGCCAGCAGCACCCTTTCGGGTGATGAAGCTTTCTTT
CDR3 protein: CASSTLSGDEAFF

clone size: -
J gene: TRBJ2-5
V gene: TRBV6-1
D gene: -
CDR3 DNA: TGTGCCAGCAGTGAGGGAGCGGTCGGGACCCAGTACTTC
CDR3 protein: CASSEGAVGTQYF

clone size: -
J gene: TRBJ1-1
V gene: TRBV19
D gene: TRBD1
CDR3 DNA: TGTGCCAGTAGTCCGGGGACAGTCGAAGCTTTCTTT
CDR3 protein: CASSPGTVEAFF

clone size: -
J gene: TRBJ1-3
V gene: TRBV2
D gene: -
CDR3 DNA: TGTGCCAGCAGTGAAGTGTTTTACTCTGGAAACACCATATATTTT
CDR3 protein: CASSEVFYSGNTIYF

clone size: -
J gene: TRBJ1-1
V gene: TRBV3-1/TRBV3-2
D gene: -
CDR3 DNA: TGTGCCAGCAGGGAAATAGGCAGGGCCGGCTTAATCACTGAAGCTTTCTTT
CDR3 protein: CASREIGRAGLITEAFF

clone size: -
J gene: TRBJ1-1
V gene: TRBV4-1
D gene: -
CDR3 DNA: TGCGCCAGCAGCCAAGATCCAGGGTTGAACACTGAAGCTTTCTTT
CDR3 protein: CASSQDPGLNTEAFF